The T cell receptor (beta chain) under discussion was sequenced for a study of CD8+ T cells in alopecia areata (dated by TCRdb to between 2017 and 2018). Background on the whole study: The treated patients, all with moderate-to-severe alopecia areata, were enrolled in an open-label pilot trial of oral tofacitinib given at 5 to 10 mg twice daily. Tofacitinib was administered for 6 to 18 months, and 6 months of follow-up off drug were then conducted to assess delayed response and recurrence. In treated patients, disease severity was measured using the SALT score, which gives the percentage of scalp surface area affected. The study used high-throughput TCRbeta sequencing to examine T cell clonal expansion in alopecia areata, in both the C3H/HeJ mouse model and human patients. On the human side, TCRbeta sequencing was run on scalp tissue and on sorted CD4+ and CD8+ peripheral blood T cells from healthy controls and from alopecia areata patients with either patchy or totalis/universalis disease. Biopsies were taken from tofacitinib-treated patients at baseline and again at 4 and 24 weeks into treatment, and several of those patients also had a later scalp biopsy. Scalp clonality was compared among normal scalp (n=4), patchy alopecia areata scalp (n=8), and alopecia totalis/universalis scalp (n=8). The RNA source kit depended on sample type: the PAXgene miRNA kit for fixed scalp, the miRNeasy kit for PBMCs, and the RNeasy kit for mouse skin. TCRbeta CDR3 regions were amplified by immunoSEQ multiplex PCR using 35 Vbeta forward and 13 Jbeta reverse primers. Overall study results and their limits: Unlike mouse skin, where gammadelta T cells dominate, normal human skin contains resident alphabeta T cells that get sequenced too, which complicates analysis of the scalp TCR repertoire. Higher clonality and more expanded CD8+ clones were observed in lesional scalp than in normal scalp, particularly in alopecia totalis/universalis, a finding suggestive of antigenic drive. Many expanded lesional clones persisted in scalp and blood during tofacitinib treatment, which may partly explain relapse after stopping treatment. Shared TCR sequences between patients were less evident than in mice, which may be partly attributable to HLA diversity in the patient population. Tofacitinib significantly lowered scalp clonality and the number of expanded CD8+ clones among the top 100 scalp clones. Because the treated cohort was small and had just a single nonresponder, larger studies are needed to establish links between baseline CD8+ expansion and response.

The library was made by the immunoSEQ multiplex PCR assay. RNA was extracted from all samples and reverse transcribed into cDNA, which served as template for TCR sequencing. SuperScript III was used for first-strand cDNA synthesis, primed with a 2:1 mix of oligo-dT and random hexamers. A synthetic immune receptor repertoire was used to gauge amplification bias, and whatever bias remained was removed computationally. From the authors' description of their analysis: Raw reads were preprocessed to remove errors, and CDR3 was defined by IMGT conventions from the conserved cysteine to phenylalanine. To get clonality, Shannon entropy was normalized by log2 of the number of productive unique TCRs and the result was subtracted from 1. Scalp TCRbeta sequences were cross-referenced with sorted blood CD4 and CD8 repertoires so that the CD4 or CD8 identity of scalp clones could be inferred. TCRdb holds this immuneACCESS table with in-frame rearrangements only. Some clones are missing; in checked studies, unresolved V genes explain under half, and the rest has no known cause. V and J calls and clone size are as listed in that table; D and trimming were resolved from the DNA. This sample comprises 200,000 or so clones, approximately 40% of them detected only once. In total, the top ten clones hold roughly 2.6% of the sample.

CDR1 is given as MDHEN and CDR2 as SYDVKM, both from the germline V gene. A distance of 12 bases separates the germline ends of V and J, which lose 2 bases and 8 bases respectively. The CDR3 has 14 amino acids, counting the end cysteine and phenylalanine. The kept DNA is CDR3 alone, 42 bases in frame from the first base. A few counts support this clone. Its specific antigen is unknown. Per-base qualities were not stored, and no clone one base away is much larger. The sample's treatment or condition label, in plain terms: oral pan-JAK inhibitor, 5-10 mg twice daily. Lesional scalp punch biopsies and peripheral blood were obtained from alopecia areata patients. PBMCs were isolated by density centrifugation and stained for CD3, CD4 and CD8, and CD4+ and CD8+ T cells were sorted on a FACSAria.

The chain joins TRBV28 to TRBJ1-4; the best D guess is TRBD1, with 6 bases matching. This receptor was identified in a human donor with alopecia areata. Specimen: CD4+ T cells sorted from blood, collected at approximately week 37, from a patient treated with tofacitinib. The nucleotides are TGTGCCAGCAGTTTACAGGGGTTTCGGGAAAAACTGTTTTTT. It is translated as CASSLQGFREKLFF.